Shown below are 2 T cell receptor beta chains from a single sample sequenced in a study of cytomegalovirus exposure and HLA in healthy donors. The PCR made use of 60 Vbeta and 13 Jbeta primers. TCRdb's table, derived via immunoSEQ multiplex PCR, lists solely in-frame clones and lacks some. The sample includes some 150,000 clones, 82% of them seen just once. Specimen: PBMCs. These receptors all come from a woman in her forties or fifties in good health and CMV-seropositive.

The DNA for the CDR3 is TGTGCCAGCAGCGCCGGACTTCAAGACAATGAGCAGTTCTTC. Residues: CASSAGLQDNEQFF. The V call is TRBV9, the J call TRBJ2-1; D is possibly TRBD2 (5 bases). This CDR3 is 14 amino acids long. The ends were cut back, 3 bases at V and 5 bases at J, with 12 bases in the middle. Per the germline V gene, CDR1 is SGDLS and CDR2 is YYNGEE.

The chain is built from TRBV2 and TRBJ2-2; D perhaps matches TRBD2 (5 bases). The CDR3 sequence is 15 residues long. Germline CDR1 SNHLY, CDR2 FYNNEI. Trimming took off 7 bases at V and 5 bases at J, with 17 bases between the two ends. The CDR3 spells CASNRETGSTGELFF. The CDR3 nucleotides read TGTGCCAGCAACCGGGAAACGGGATCGACCGGGGAGCTGTTTTTT.